This entry lists 13 T cell receptor beta chains sequenced from one sample in a study of T cells expressing NK-cell markers. TCRdb reprocessed the 5' RACE reads; each CDR3 protein has one entry and no DNA is given. Seen in this sample are 150,000 or so distinct CDR3 sequences; the ten most common clones hold approximately 35%. Sequencing used blood T cells: a sorted CD56 or NKG2C T cell subset, CD4+ or CD8+ T cells, or bulk PBMC T cells (not recorded which). These receptors all stem from a woman in her fifties or sixties in good health.

V is TRBV4-1 and J is TRBJ2-1; TCRdb selects TRBD1, and the lack of DNA leaves this call unchecked. The germline V gene encodes CDR1 MGHRA and CDR2 YSYEKL. CDR3 length: 16 amino acids. This chain's CDR3 is CASSRPGELSYNEQFF.

The chain carries TRBV2 and TRBJ2-3; TCRdb's D gene call, TRBD1, goes unchecked for lack of DNA. The CDR3 contains 15 residues. Germline CDR1 SNHLY, CDR2 FYNNEI. CDR3 sequence reads: CASTGQGTSGIAEYF.

This CDR3 is CASSLSKRGNSPLHF. The rearrangement links TRBV27 to TRBJ1-6. This CDR3 has 15 amino acids. Germline CDR1 is MNHEY and CDR2 is SMNVEV (reference sequence).

CDR3 sequence reads: CASRAGIIETQYF. This sequence joins TRBV27 and TRBJ2-5; the TRBD1 assignment by TCRdb is unverifiable without DNA. CDR1 MNHEY and CDR2 SMNVEV come from the germline V gene (reference sequence). This CDR3 spans 13 amino acids.

This chain connects TRBV23-1 to TRBJ2-1; no DNA is available, so the TRBD2 call from TCRdb remains unchecked. TRBV23-1 is known as an ORF, though its function is uncertain. The CDR3 extends over 16 amino acids. CDR3 amino acids: CASSQNPSGRDNEQFF.

The chain couples TRBV20-1 to TRBJ2-7; TCRdb's D call of TRBD2 is untestable without DNA. Per the germline V gene, CDR1 is DFQATT and CDR2 is SNEGSKA (reference sequence). The CDR3 loop spans 16 amino acids. The CDR3 here is CSARVGFGEKWYEQYF.

The chain employs TRBV9 and TRBJ2-7; the D call from TCRdb, TRBD1, cannot be confirmed without DNA. Germline CDR1 is SGDLS and CDR2 is YYNGEE. The CDR3 loop spans 16 amino acids. The CDR3 loop is CASSPGHSAGEGEQYF.

The chain employs TRBV4-1 and TRBJ2-2; TCRdb proposes TRBD1, but this gene call is untestable without DNA. The CDR3 runs to 13 residues. The germline V gene has CDR1 MGHRA and CDR2 YSYEKL. This chain's CDR3 is CASRTGADGELFF.

The chain uses TRBV19 and TRBJ2-1; the TRBD2 assignment by TCRdb is unverifiable without DNA. The V gene's germline CDR1 is LNHDA and CDR2 SQIVND (reference sequence). The CDR3 runs to 14 residues. CDR3 in amino acids: CASSTGLANNEQFF.

The rearrangement joins TRBV7-9 to TRBJ2-1; the D call of TRBD2 rests on TCRdb alone, since no DNA is present to check it. Germline V gene data show CDR1 as SEHNR and CDR2 as FQNEAQ (reference sequence). The CDR3 length is 17 residues. This CDR3 reads CASSLPPSGRDDNEQFF.

The chain combines TRBV29-1 with TRBJ2-3; TCRdb lists TRBD1, though no DNA is available to test this call. The germline V gene has CDR1 SQVTM and CDR2 ANQGSEA. The length of the CDR3 is 12 residues. This CDR3 reads CSVEGGIDTQYF.

The genes are TRBV4-1 and TRBJ2-2; TCRdb selects TRBD1, and the lack of DNA leaves this call unchecked. Germline V gene lookup returns CDR1 MGHRA and CDR2 YSYEKL. The CDR3 runs to 17 residues. CDR3 region: CASSHTTGPSNTGELFF.

This chain links TRBV7-8 with TRBJ2-5; TCRdb indicates TRBD2, and absent DNA this call remains unverified. Germline CDR1 and CDR2: SGHVS and FQNEAQ. This CDR3 is 14 amino acids long. CDR3 sequence reads: CASSSWASQETQYF. Variable domain in full (rest from reference TRBV7-8 and TRBJ2-5): GAGVSQSPRYKVAKRGQDVALRCDPISGHVSLFWYQQALGQGPEFLTYFQNEAQLDKSGLPSDRFFAERPEGSVSTLKIQRTQQEDSAVYLCASSSWASQETQYFGPGTRLLVL.